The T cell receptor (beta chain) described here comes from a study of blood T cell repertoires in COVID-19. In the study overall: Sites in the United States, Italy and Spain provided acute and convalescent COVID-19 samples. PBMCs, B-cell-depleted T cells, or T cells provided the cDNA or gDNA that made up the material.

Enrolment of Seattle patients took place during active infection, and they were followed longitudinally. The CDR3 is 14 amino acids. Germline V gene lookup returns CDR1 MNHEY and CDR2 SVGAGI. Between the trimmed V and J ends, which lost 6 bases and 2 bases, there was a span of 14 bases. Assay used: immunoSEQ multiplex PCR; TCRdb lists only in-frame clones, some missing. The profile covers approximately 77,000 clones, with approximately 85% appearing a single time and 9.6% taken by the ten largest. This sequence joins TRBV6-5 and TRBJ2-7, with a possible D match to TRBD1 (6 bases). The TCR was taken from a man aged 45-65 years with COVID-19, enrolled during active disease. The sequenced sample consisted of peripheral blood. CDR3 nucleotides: TGTGCCAGCAGGAACAGGGAAGGTACCTACGAGCAGTACTTC. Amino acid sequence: CASRNREGTYEQYF.